This passage covers 21 T cell receptor beta chains from one sample sequenced in a study of blood T cell repertoires in COVID-19. Assay: immunoSEQ multiplex PCR; the TCRdb copy retains only in-frame clones and omits some. This table holds about 69,000 clones, roughly 80% found once. Sequences were obtained from peripheral blood. The receptors were gathered from a human donor in a cohort sampled during active COVID-19.

The V call is TRBV15, the J call TRBJ2-7, with no clear D. Per germline, CDR1 LNHNV and CDR2 YYDKDF (reference sequence). The CDR3 has 14 amino acids. The V end was cut by 0 bases, the J end by 4 bases, with 10 bases between. The chain's CDR3 is CATSRDAYQYEQYF. Written as DNA, the CDR3 is TGTGCCACCAGCAGAGATGCATACCAGTACGAGCAGTACTTC.

The chain employs TRBV6-5 and TRBJ2-7; TRBD1 might be the D (6 bases). The CDR3 has 14 amino acids. The germline V gene has CDR1 MNHEY and CDR2 SVGAGI. The germline V and J ends were trimmed by 6 bases and 0 bases, with 12 bases remaining between them. In DNA, the CDR3 is TGTGCCAGCAGCGGACAGACGGTCTCCTACGAGCAGTACTTC. This translates into CASSGQTVSYEQYF.

V and J are TRBV6-6 and TRBJ1-5, with D tentatively TRBD1 (6 bases). The CDR3 contains 16 residues. V was cut by 7 bases and J by 6 bases, with 22 bases left in between. Per the germline V gene, CDR1 is MNHNY and CDR2 is SVGAGI (reference sequence). CDR3 region: CASTNRDISLGQPQHF. DNA of the CDR3: TGTGCCAGCACAAACCGGGACATTAGTCTGGGTCAGCCCCAGCATTTT.

The V call is TRBV15, the J call TRBJ1-5, with a weak D call TRBD1 (6 bases). CDR1 and CDR2 from the germline V gene are LNHNV and YYDKDF (reference sequence). This CDR3 has 18 residues. The V and J ends lost 6 bases and 1 base respectively, with 22 bases between them. The CDR3 DNA follows: TGTGCCACCAGTCGACCCCCGGGAGGGGGGCGCAGCAATCAGCCCCAGCATTTT. This gives the protein CATSRPPGGGRSNQPQHF.

The chain uses TRBV7-3 and TRBJ2-3, with no clear D. Germline V gene sequence: CDR1 SGHTA, CDR2 FQGTGA. CDR3 length equals 14 residues. Trimming removed 3 bases at V and 0 bases at J, with 7 bases between. In DNA, the CDR3 is TGTGCCAGCAGCTTCAGATACAGCACAGATACGCAGTATTTT. The encoded protein is CASSFRYSTDTQYF.

CDR3 residues: CASSLSRERPDTQYF. The DNA of the CDR3 is TGTGCCAGCAGTTTATCCAGGGAAAGGCCAGATACGCAGTATTTT. The rearrangement uses TRBV27 and TRBJ2-3; possibly TRBD1 for D (5 bases). Trimming removed 0 bases from V and 4 bases from J, with 11 bases in between. The germline CDR1 and CDR2 sequences are MNHEY and SMNVEV (reference sequence). The CDR3 consists of 15 residues.

This clone came up once. The genes are TRBV2 and TRBJ2-1; TRBD2 aligns across 12 bases. The germline V gene encodes CDR1 SNHLY and CDR2 FYNNEI. The CDR3 runs 13 residues. Unmatched junction bases numbered 1, after V lost 6 bases and J lost 7 bases. The CDR3 bases are TGTGCCAGCAGCGGGACTAGCGGGAATGAGCAGTTCTTC. This encodes CASSGTSGNEQFF.

The rearrangement uses TRBV29-1 and TRBJ1-5, with 8 bases lining up with TRBD1. The CDR3 extends over 13 amino acids. V lost 6 bases and J lost 4; bases outside the gene matches: 5. Germline-derived CDR1 and CDR2 are SQVTM and ANQGSEA. CDR3 bases: TGCAGCGTCGTAGACAGGGGTAATCAGCCCCAGCATTTT. This codes for CSVVDRGNQPQHF.

The chain recombines TRBV5-4 with TRBJ1-2; D may be TRBD1 (5 bases). Germline V gives CDR1 SGHNT, CDR2 YYREEE (reference sequence). This CDR3 region has 13 residues. Between the trimmed V and J ends, which lost 5 bases and 6 bases, there was a span of 14 bases. CDR3 DNA: TGTGCCAGCAGGTTTTCGGGGGGACATGGCTACACCTTC. Amino acid sequence: CASRFSGGHGYTF.

The J gene is TRBJ1-6, the V gene TRBV30; 7 bases map to TRBD1. The CDR3 spans 13 residues. CDR1 is GTSNPN, CDR2 SVGIG, per germline (reference sequence). The junction had 6 bases not matched to a gene; V was cut back by 8 bases and J by 5 bases. For the CDR3, the DNA is TGTGCCGCCGCCGGGACAGATAATTCACCCCTCCACTTT. Its translation is CAAAGTDNSPLHF.

The chain uses TRBV20-1 and TRBJ2-7, with a possible D match to TRBD2 (7 bases). The CDR3 runs 11 residues. Trimming removed 5 bases at V and 9 bases at J, with 14 bases between. Germline V gene data show CDR1 as DFQATT and CDR2 as SNEGSKA (reference sequence). In DNA, the CDR3 is TGCAGTGCTGGAGGGAGGGGGGGGCAGTACTTC. Residues: CSAGGRGGQYF.

The rearrangement links TRBV2 to TRBJ2-7; D might be TRBD1 (5 bases). Trimming removed 3 bases at V and 2 bases at J, with 11 bases between. The CDR3 spans 14 residues. Germline CDR1 and CDR2: SNHLY and FYNNEI. Written as DNA, the CDR3 is TGTGCCAGCAGTGATAGGGGAAACACCTACGAGCAGTACTTC. This codes for CASSDRGNTYEQYF.

CDR3 amino acids: CASSLGVRVSTEAFF. The CDR3 coding sequence is TGCGCCAGCAGCTTGGGCGTCAGGGTCTCCACTGAAGCTTTCTTT. The V gene is TRBV5-1, the J gene TRBJ1-1, with a tentative D call TRBD1 (5 bases). Germline values: CDR1 SGHRS, CDR2 YFSETQ. The CDR3 is 15 amino acids. Trimming took 0 bases from V and 4 from J, leaving 13 bases between them.

This clone was seen only once. The chain carries TRBV9 and TRBJ2-3, with a possible D match to TRBD1 (5 bases). This CDR3 region has 15 residues. Germline V gene data show CDR1 as SGDLS and CDR2 as YYNGEE. Trimming removed 0 bases from V and 0 bases from J, with 8 bases in between. In nucleotides, the CDR3 is TGTGCCAGCAGCGTAGTGGCAGGGAGCACAGATACGCAGTATTTT. It encodes CASSVVAGSTDTQYF. Looking up the rest from reference TRBV9 and TRBJ2-3 gives the full variable domain: DSGVTQTPKHLITATGQRVTLRCSPRSGDLSVYWYQQSLDQGLQFLIQYYNGEERAKGNILERFSAQQFPDLHSELNLSSLELGDSALYFCASSVVAGSTDTQYFGPGTRLTVL.

The rearrangement joins TRBV5-1 to TRBJ2-6; D is possibly TRBD2 (6 bases). CDR1 is SGHRS and CDR2 is YFSETQ in the germline V gene. V gave up 4 bases and J gave up 2 bases, with 13 bases separating them. The CDR3 totals 16 residues. Here the CDR3 reads CASSMAPGAGANVLTF. The CDR3 region has the DNA TGCGCCAGCAGCATGGCCCCGGGGGCTGGGGCCAACGTCCTGACTTTC.

This clone was seen once. The CDR3: CASIDRDSYEQYF. The CDR3 DNA is TGTGCCAGCATCGACAGGGACTCCTACGAGCAGTACTTC. The rearrangement joins TRBV6-6 to TRBJ2-7, with 7 bases fitting TRBD1. CDR1 is MNHNY and CDR2 is SVGAGI in the germline V gene (reference sequence). Trimming at V came to 7 bases and at J to 0 bases, leaving 3 bases not matched to a gene. The CDR3 length is 13 residues.

The CDR3 bases are TGTGCCAGCTGGGACTCCGGGACAGGAGTTCCCGGGGAGCTGTTTTTT. This gives the protein CASWDSGTGVPGELFF. The gene calls are TRBV5-4 and TRBJ2-2, with 8 bases matching TRBD1. CDR1 SGHNT and CDR2 YYREEE come from the germline V gene (reference sequence). Trimming took 7 bases from V and 6 from J; bases not matched to a gene: 14. The CDR3 runs to 16 residues.

V is TRBV7-3 and J is TRBJ2-5, with TRBD1 identical over 8 bases. Germline CDR1 reads SGHTA; CDR2 reads FQGTGA. This CDR3 is built from 14 residues. V was pared by 5 bases and J by 5 bases, with 7 bases of the junction left unmatched. In DNA, the CDR3 is TGTGCCAGCAGCCCAACAGGGGGTGGGGAGACCCAGTACTTC. This codes for CASSPTGGGETQYF. Filled out from reference TRBV7-3 and TRBJ2-5, the complete variable domain reads GAGVSQTPSNKVTEKGKYVELRCDPISGHTALYWYRQSLGQGPEFLIYFQGTGAADDSGLPNDRFFAVRPEGSVSTLKIQRTERGDSAVYLCASSPTGGGETQYFGPGTRLLVL.

V is TRBV11-2 and J is TRBJ2-7; 11 nucleotides line up with TRBD1. J was trimmed by 7 bases and V by 5 bases; bases with no gene match: 7. The CDR3 consists of 14 residues. Per germline, CDR1 SGHAT and CDR2 FQNNGV. CDR3 DNA: TGTGCCAGCAGCCCCCGGGACAGGGGGTATGAGCAGTACTTC. Amino acids: CASSPRDRGYEQYF.

The rearrangement links TRBV18 to TRBJ1-5; D gene unclear. The CDR3 contains 15 residues. Trimming stripped 4 bases from V and 4 bases from J, with 14 bases between. CDR1 is KGHSH, CDR2 LQKENI, per germline. CDR3 sequence: CASSQALAGNQPQHF. DNA for the CDR3: TGTGCCAGCTCACAAGCCCTGGCGGGTAATCAGCCCCAGCATTTT.

The V gene is TRBV7-6, the J gene TRBJ2-7; D uncertain. Germline values: CDR1 SGHVS, CDR2 FNYEAQ. This CDR3 comprises 12 residues. The V end was cut by 1 base, the J end by 5 bases, with 6 bases between. This CDR3 is CASSLGGDEQYF. The CDR3 DNA follows: TGTGCCAGCAGCTTAGGAGGAGACGAGCAGTACTTC.